Following are 31 T cell receptor beta chains from one sample sequenced in a study of cytomegalovirus exposure and HLA in healthy donors. Use of 60 Vbeta and 13 Jbeta primers characterized the PCR. The protocol was immunoSEQ multiplex PCR, while the TCRdb copy is restricted to in-frame clones and leaves out a portion. The data contain tens of thousands of clones, around 10% of them singletons. Material for sequencing was PBMCs. The origin of the receptors is a man aged 55-75 years in good health and CMV-seropositive.

The V gene is TRBV7-3, the J gene TRBJ2-1, with 13 bases identical to TRBD2. Germline CDR1 reads SGHTA; CDR2 reads FQGTGA. The CDR3 spans 16 residues. Trimming at V came to 2 bases and at J to 5 bases, leaving 3 bases not matched to a gene. As DNA, the CDR3 is TGTGCCAGCAGCTTAGCGGGACTAGCGGGGAACAATGAGCAGTTCTTC. This gives the protein CASSLAGLAGNNEQFF.

This chain joins TRBV11-2 and TRBJ2-3; 7 bases are shared with TRBD1. In germline, CDR1 is SGHAT, CDR2 FQNNGV. There are 15 residues in the CDR3. The ends lost 5 bases at V and 4 bases at J; junction bases unmatched: 9. CDR3 coding DNA: TGTGCCAGCAGCCTCGACAGGGTTGGGGCAGATACGCAGTATTTT. Encoded protein: CASSLDRVGADTQYF.

The CDR3 DNA reads as TGTGCCTCCGCGACTGGATCTAGCACAGATACGCAGTATTTT. Amino acids: CASATGSSTDTQYF. V usage is TRBV15 and J usage is TRBJ2-3; D not resolved. This CDR3 has 14 amino acids. Trimming removed 11 bases at V and 0 bases at J, with 15 bases between. Germline values: CDR1 LNHNV, CDR2 YYDKDF (reference sequence).

This chain connects TRBV27 to TRBJ1-2; TRBD1 aligns across 9 bases. J was trimmed by 4 bases and V by 3 bases; bases with no gene match: 6. The CDR3 totals 15 residues. Germline V CDR1 and CDR2: MNHEY, SMNVEV (reference sequence). CDR3 loop: CASSFRDRDFYGYTF. In nucleotides, the CDR3 is TGTGCCAGCAGTTTCCGGGACAGGGATTTCTATGGCTACACCTTC.

The chain uses TRBV28 and TRBJ2-3; 8 bases match TRBD1. This CDR3 has 12 amino acids. J lost 11 bases, V lost 6 bases, and 7 bases had no gene match. Looked up from germline, CDR1 is MDHEN and CDR2 is SYDVKM. The CDR3 here is CASRRAGTGQYF. The CDR3 nucleotides read TGTGCCAGCAGACGAGCCGGGACAGGGCAGTATTTT.

The rearrangement uses TRBV6-1 and TRBJ1-1; tentative D call: TRBD1 (5 bases). The CDR3 is 14 amino acids. V lost 2 bases and J lost 8, with 15 bases in between. Germline V gene lookup returns CDR1 MNHNS and CDR2 SASEGT. The CDR3 region has the DNA TGTGCCAGCAGTGAACCCCCGGGGGGTGCGGAAGCTTTCTTT. Amino acid sequence: CASSEPPGGAEAFF.

This clone was picked up a small number of times. The chain combines TRBV7-9 with TRBJ2-6, with D possibly TRBD1 on 6 matching bases. The length of the CDR3 is 17 residues. V lost 5 bases to trimming and J lost 1 base, with 15 bases between them. From germline, CDR1 is SEHNR and CDR2 FQNEAQ (reference sequence). The CDR3 loop reads CASSPTGKRSGANVLTF. Written as DNA, the CDR3 is TGTGCCAGCAGCCCAACAGGGAAGAGGTCTGGGGCCAACGTCCTGACTTTC.

The J gene is TRBJ2-5, the V gene TRBV13; the match to TRBD1 covers 8 bases. The CDR3 is made up of 14 amino acids. The J segment lost 5 bases and the V segment lost 4 bases, leaving 6 bases of the junction unmatched. Germline V gives CDR1 PRHDT, CDR2 FYEKMQ (reference sequence). This chain's CDR3 is CASSSGQAGETQYF. Here the CDR3 DNA reads TGTGCCAGCAGCTCGGGACAGGCCGGGGAGACCCAGTACTTC.

J is TRBJ2-5 and V is TRBV5-1; weak D call: TRBD2 (6 bases). This CDR3 comprises 13 residues. The V gene lost 4 bases and the J gene lost 2 bases, with 9 bases spanning the gap. Germline values: CDR1 SGHRS, CDR2 YFSETQ. CDR3 nucleotide sequence: TGCGCCAGCAGCGCCGGACTACAAGAGACCCAGTACTTC. Translated, it gives CASSAGLQETQYF.

This clone has only a few counts. The chain carries TRBV27 and TRBJ2-5; D might be TRBD2 (7 bases). Germline lookup yields CDR1 MNHEY and CDR2 SMNVEV (reference sequence). The V end lost 6 bases, the J end lost 5 bases, and 16 bases lay between the germline ends. The CDR3 covers 14 residues. The CDR3 is CASSTRGARETQYF. CDR3 in DNA: TGTGCCAGCAGCACCCGGGGGGCACGGGAGACCCAGTACTTC.

Details on this clone: A much bigger clone sits one base away, suggesting this may be a read error. This chain connects TRBV27 to TRBJ1-1; TRBD1 matches at 9 bases. This CDR3 contains 14 residues. The V and J ends lost 3 bases and 1 base, in that order; junction bases with no gene match: 0. CDR1 is MNHEY, CDR2 SMNVEV, per germline (reference sequence). CDR3 region: CASSLTGGNTEAFF. CDR3 coding DNA: TGTGCCAGCAGTTTGACAGGGGGGAACACTGAAGCTTTCTTT.

The table lists this clone with a few counts. The chain is built from TRBV5-1 and TRBJ2-3, with 9 bases identical to TRBD1. J gave up 0 bases and V 4 bases, and 6 bases lay outside the gene matches. In germline, CDR1 is SGHRS, CDR2 YFSETQ. There are 16 residues in the CDR3. CDR3 residues: CASSITTGGSTDTQYF. CDR3 sequence (DNA): TGCGCCAGCAGCATAACGACAGGGGGTAGCACAGATACGCAGTATTTT.

The chain employs TRBV23-1 and TRBJ2-7; D possibly corresponds to TRBD1 (6 bases). TRBV23-1 counts as an open reading frame of uncertain function. The V end was cut by 6 bases, the J end by 5 bases, with 17 bases between. CDR3 size: 14 residues. CDR3 amino acids: CASSPPARGDEQYV. The CDR3 nucleotides are TGCGCCAGCAGCCCACCTGCCAGGGGTGACGAGCAGTACGTC.

In its sample, this clone was seen a few times. The CDR3 DNA is TGTGCCAGCAGCTTACAGCGGGGGGCCGCAGATACGCAGTATTTT. Residues: CASSLQRGAADTQYF. V and J are TRBV11-2 and TRBJ2-3, with TRBD2 matching over 9 bases. CDR3 size: 15 residues. Germline V gene sequence: CDR1 SGHAT, CDR2 FQNNGV. V lost 2 bases to trimming and J lost 4 bases; unmatched junction nucleotides: 4.

This clone showed up just a few times. V usage is TRBV6-1 and J usage is TRBJ2-4, with D tentatively TRBD2 (5 bases). V was clipped by 0 bases and J by 0 bases, with 15 bases between them. The length of the CDR3 is 18 residues. The germline CDR1 and CDR2 sequences are MNHNS and SASEGT. The CDR3 spells CASSEALFEGGAKNIQYF. The CDR3 DNA reads TGTGCCAGCAGTGAAGCCCTCTTCGAGGGCGGAGCCAAAAACATTCAGTACTTC.

The V and J genes are TRBV19 and TRBJ1-1, with 7 bases aligning to TRBD1. This CDR3 has 13 amino acids. Per germline, CDR1 LNHDA and CDR2 SQIVND (reference sequence). V shed 5 bases and J 3 bases; nucleotides not matched to a gene: 3. As DNA, the CDR3 is TGTGCCAGTAGTTCAGGGGGACACACTGAAGCTTTCTTT. As protein: CASSSGGHTEAFF.

The chain combines TRBV5-1 with TRBJ2-7; D perhaps matches TRBD1 (5 bases). The CDR3 length is 12 residues. V was trimmed by 8 bases and J by 0 bases, leaving 9 bases between them. CDR1 SGHRS and CDR2 YFSETQ come from the germline V gene. CDR3 in DNA: TGCGCCAGTAGACAGAGCTCCTACGAGCAGTACTTC. Amino acids: CASRQSSYEQYF.

This clone occurred a few times. The V gene is TRBV18, the J gene TRBJ2-7, with D maybe TRBD1 (5 bases). The CDR3 is 17 residues long. Germline CDR1 KGHSH, CDR2 LQKENI. V lost 3 bases and J 5 bases, leaving 23 bases between the germline ends. The CDR3 here is CASSPRFAPDMIHEQYF. The CDR3 coding sequence is TGTGCCAGCTCACCCCGATTTGCGCCGGACATGATCCACGAGCAGTACTTC. The full variable domain, with the rest looked up from reference TRBV18 and TRBJ2-7, is NAGVMQNPRHLVRRRGQEARLRCSPMKGHSHVYWYRQLPEEGLKFMVYLQKENIIDESGMPKERFSAEFPKEGPSILRIQQVVRGDSAAYFCASSPRFAPDMIHEQYFGPGTRLTVT.

The sample holds a few counts of this clone. The chain employs TRBV11-2 and TRBJ2-7, with 8 positions matching TRBD2. With 0 bases clipped from V and 2 bases from J, the junction kept 12 bases outside the gene matches. There are 18 residues in the CDR3. CDR1 is SGHAT and CDR2 is FQNNGV in the germline V gene. The chain's CDR3 is CASSLERLAGLKTYEQYF. The CDR3 nucleotides are TGTGCCAGCAGCTTAGAACGGCTAGCGGGCCTCAAGACCTACGAGCAGTACTTC.

This clone showed up just a few times. The rearrangement joins TRBV18 to TRBJ2-7; TRBD1 matches 9 bases. Germline-derived CDR1 and CDR2 are KGHSH and LQKENI. Trimming removed 3 bases from V and 5 bases from J; junction bases left unmatched: 2. This CDR3 has 13 amino acids. CDR3 region: CASSPRTGDEQYV. The CDR3 DNA follows: TGTGCCAGCTCACCGAGGACAGGGGACGAGCAGTACGTC.

This clone was observed a few times. J is TRBJ1-4 and V is TRBV4-2, with TRBD1 matching 7 bases. CDR3 length: 17 amino acids. Germline assignment: CDR1 LGHNA and CDR2 YNFKEQ. V lost 0 bases, J lost 8 bases, and 12 bases stayed unmatched. The CDR3 region is CASSQDGGAGGGEKLFF. CDR3 nucleotide sequence: TGTGCCAGCAGCCAAGATGGTGGGGCAGGGGGTGGGGAAAAACTGTTTTTT.

V is TRBV6-6 and J is TRBJ1-5, with D possibly matching TRBD1 (5 bases). Trimming removed 7 bases at V and 3 bases at J, with 13 bases between. Germline assignment: CDR1 MNHNY and CDR2 SVGAGI (reference sequence). CDR3 size: 14 residues. The CDR3 DNA reads TGTGCCAGCACCGGAGACAGTAACAATCAGCCCCAGCATTTT. This gives the protein CASTGDSNNQPQHF.

This clone has a handful of counts. The V gene is TRBV7-9, the J gene TRBJ1-1; TRBD1 is a possible D gene (5 bases). Deletions cut 7 bases from V and 3 bases from J, with 12 bases between. This CDR3 region has 13 residues. Germline CDR1 and CDR2: SEHNR and FQNEAQ (reference sequence). Here the CDR3 DNA reads TGTGCCAGCATTCAGACGGGGGACACTGAAGCTTTCTTT. This sequence encodes CASIQTGDTEAFF.

This clone was picked up a small number of times. This sequence joins TRBV29-1 and TRBJ1-5, with D uncertain. This CDR3 is built from 13 residues. V was cut by 0 bases and J by 5 bases, with 8 bases left in between. CDR1 and CDR2 from the germline V gene are SQVTM and ANQGSEA. CDR3 nucleotides: TGCAGCGTTGAAGAATGGCCTTATCAGCCCCAGCATTTT. Its translation: CSVEEWPYQPQHF.

The chain recombines TRBV28 with TRBJ2-5; 11 bases line up with TRBD2. CDR3 length: 14 amino acids. Germline-derived CDR1 and CDR2 are MDHEN and SYDVKM. Losses at the gene ends were 7 bases for V and 6 bases for J; bases not matched to a gene: 7. The CDR3 loop reads CASTGGLAVKTQYF. In DNA, the CDR3 is TGTGCCAGCACAGGGGGACTAGCGGTAAAGACCCAGTACTTC.

The chain uses TRBV6-6 and TRBJ1-2, with 12 bases that match TRBD1. Trimming at V came to 6 bases and at J to 4 bases, leaving 0 bases not matched to a gene. This CDR3 has 13 amino acids. Germline assignment: CDR1 MNHNY and CDR2 SVGAGI (reference sequence). Here the CDR3 reads CASRGQGAYGYTF. CDR3 sequence (DNA): TGTGCCAGCAGGGGACAGGGGGCCTATGGCTACACCTTC.

This clone was detected a few times. The V and J genes are TRBV11-2 and TRBJ2-2, with a tentative D call TRBD1 (6 bases). Germline values: CDR1 SGHAT, CDR2 FQNNGV. The CDR3 is 14 residues long. V was clipped by 5 bases and J by 8 bases, with 15 bases between them. The CDR3, as DNA: TGTGCCAGCAGCCTCCCCGGACAGTCGGGGGAGCTGTTTTTT. This translates into CASSLPGQSGELFF.

The V call is TRBV7-9, the J call TRBJ2-7, with a weak D call TRBD2 (5 bases). V was pared by 1 base and J by 2 bases, with 9 bases between. CDR3 length: 14 amino acids. Germline assignment: CDR1 SEHNR and CDR2 FQNEAQ (reference sequence). Written as DNA, the CDR3 is TGTGCCAGCAGCTTAGGAGGGTTAACCTACGAGCAGTACGTC. Translation: CASSLGGLTYEQYV.

The sample holds a few counts of this clone. The genes are TRBV10-3 and TRBJ1-1; D call uncertain. Germline values: CDR1 ENHRY, CDR2 SYGVKD. V was trimmed by 7 bases and J by 2 bases, leaving 20 bases between them. The CDR3 is 16 amino acids. CDR3 loop: CAIKSSGSMANTEAFF. CDR3 nucleotides: TGTGCCATCAAGTCTTCGGGGTCCATGGCCAACACTGAAGCTTTCTTT.

This clone has more than one count but fewer than ten. The chain is built from TRBV28 and TRBJ1-5, with D possibly TRBD1 on 6 matching bases. Germline assignment: CDR1 MDHEN and CDR2 SYDVKM. The ends were cut back, 5 bases at V and 2 bases at J, with 10 bases in the middle. The length of the CDR3 is 14 residues. The CDR3 sequence is CASSGGGRNQPQHF. CDR3 DNA: TGTGCCAGCAGTGGGGGGGGGCGCAATCAGCCCCAGCATTTT.

The chain recombines TRBV9 with TRBJ2-1, with 11 bases that match TRBD2. The germline gives CDR1 SGDLS, CDR2 YYNGEE. The V and J ends lost 3 bases and 4 bases, in that order; junction bases with no gene match: 6. CDR3 length equals 16 residues. CDR3 in amino acids: CASSAGGTSGYNEQFF. The CDR3 DNA reads TGTGCCAGCAGCGCGGGAGGGACTAGCGGATACAATGAGCAGTTCTTC.